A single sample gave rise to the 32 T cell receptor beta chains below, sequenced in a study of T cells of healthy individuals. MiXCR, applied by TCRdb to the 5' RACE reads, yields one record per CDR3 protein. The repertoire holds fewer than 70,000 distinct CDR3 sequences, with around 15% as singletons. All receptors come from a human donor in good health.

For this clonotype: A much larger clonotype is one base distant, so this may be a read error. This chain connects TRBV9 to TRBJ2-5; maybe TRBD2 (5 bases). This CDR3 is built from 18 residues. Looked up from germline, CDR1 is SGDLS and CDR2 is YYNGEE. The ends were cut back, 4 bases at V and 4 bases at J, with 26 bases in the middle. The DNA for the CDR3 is TGTGCCAGCAGCCCTTCGGGTAGCGCAACCACTTGGGGAGAGACCCAGTACTTC. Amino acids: CASSPSGSATTWGETQYF.

CDR3 residues: CASSQGREETQYF. CDR3 DNA: TGTGCCAGCTCCCAGGGCAGGGAAGAGACCCAGTACTTC. The rearrangement joins TRBV18 to TRBJ2-5; a possible D gene is TRBD1 (5 bases). Germline V CDR1 and CDR2: KGHSH, LQKENI. This CDR3 spans 13 amino acids. Trimming cost V 6 bases and J 3 bases, with 11 bases left between them.

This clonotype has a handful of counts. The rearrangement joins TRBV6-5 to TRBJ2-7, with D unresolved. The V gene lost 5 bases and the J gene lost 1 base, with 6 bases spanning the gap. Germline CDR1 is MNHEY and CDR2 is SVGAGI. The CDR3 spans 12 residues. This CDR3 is CASSPTSYEQYF. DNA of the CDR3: TGTGCCAGCAGTCCGACGTCCTACGAGCAGTACTTC.

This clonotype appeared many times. CDR3: CASSPRGQGRTEAFF. The CDR3 DNA sequence: TGTGCCAGCAGCCCCCGGGGGCAGGGTCGAACTGAAGCTTTCTTT. The V gene is TRBV9, the J gene TRBJ1-1; D is perhaps TRBD1 (6 bases). The CDR3 length is 15 residues. Germline CDR1 is SGDLS and CDR2 is YYNGEE. V shed 4 bases and J shed 5 bases, with 18 bases lying between them.

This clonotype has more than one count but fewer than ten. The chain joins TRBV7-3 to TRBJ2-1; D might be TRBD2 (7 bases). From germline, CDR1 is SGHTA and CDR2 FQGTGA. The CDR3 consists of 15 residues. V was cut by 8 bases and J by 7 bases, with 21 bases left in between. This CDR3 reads CASCLPGGPENEQFF. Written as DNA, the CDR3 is TGTGCCAGCTGCCTCCCCGGGGGGCCGGAAAATGAGCAGTTCTTC. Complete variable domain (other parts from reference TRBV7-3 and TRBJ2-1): GAGVSQTPSNKVTEKGKYVELRCDPISGHTALYWYRQSLGQGPEFLIYFQGTGAADDSGLPNDRFFAVRPEGSVSTLKIQRTERGDSAVYLCASCLPGGPENEQFFGPGTRLTVL.

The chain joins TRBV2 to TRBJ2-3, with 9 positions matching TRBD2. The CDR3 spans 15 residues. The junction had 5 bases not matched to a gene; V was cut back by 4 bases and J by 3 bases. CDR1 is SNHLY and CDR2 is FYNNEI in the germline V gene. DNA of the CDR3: TGTGCCAGCAGTGCTTTAGCGGGGGTGACAGATACGCAGTATTTT. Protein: CASSALAGVTDTQYF. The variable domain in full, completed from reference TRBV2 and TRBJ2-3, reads EPEVTQTPSHQVTQMGQEVILRCVPISNHLYFYWYRQILGQKVEFLVSFYNNEISEKSEIFDDQFSVERPDGSNFTLKIRSTKLEDSAMYFCASSALAGVTDTQYFGPGTRLTVL.

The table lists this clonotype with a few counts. In nucleotides, the CDR3 is TGTGCCAGCAGTTACCCTCGGGGTTGGAGGGCCGCCGTCATTCTCACAGATACGCAGTATTTT. Amino acids: CASSYPRGWRAAVILTDTQYF. This sequence joins TRBV6-6 and TRBJ2-3, with D perhaps matching TRBD2 (6 bases). Between the trimmed V and J ends, which lost 2 bases and 2 bases, there was a span of 29 bases. The CDR3 length is 21 residues. Germline V gene sequence: CDR1 MNHNY, CDR2 SVGAGI (reference sequence).

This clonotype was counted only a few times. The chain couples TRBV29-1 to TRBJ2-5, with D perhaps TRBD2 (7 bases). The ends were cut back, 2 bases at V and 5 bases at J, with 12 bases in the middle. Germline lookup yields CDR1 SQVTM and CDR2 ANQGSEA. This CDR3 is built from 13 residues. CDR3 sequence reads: CSVEWTGGETQYF. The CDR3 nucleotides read TGCAGCGTTGAATGGACGGGGGGCGAGACCCAGTACTTC.

The DNA for the CDR3 is TGTGCCAGCAGTTTATCGGGACCCGGGACAGGGATTGTCGAGCAGTACTTC. Translation: CASSLSGPGTGIVEQYF. This sequence joins TRBV27 and TRBJ2-7; 9 nucleotides line up with TRBD1. Germline lookup yields CDR1 MNHEY and CDR2 SMNVEV (reference sequence). This CDR3 spans 17 amino acids. V lost 0 bases and J lost 6; bases outside the gene matches: 12.

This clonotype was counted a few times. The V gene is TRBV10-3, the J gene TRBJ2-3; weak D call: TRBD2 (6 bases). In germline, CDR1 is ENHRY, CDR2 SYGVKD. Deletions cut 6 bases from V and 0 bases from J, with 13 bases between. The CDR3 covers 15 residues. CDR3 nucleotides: TGTGCCATCAGAGCCGCCGGGACTAGCACAGATACGCAGTATTTT. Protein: CAIRAAGTSTDTQYF.

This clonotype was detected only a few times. CDR3 loop: CASSQDPPGGLNNEQFF. In DNA form, the CDR3 reads TGTGCCAGCAGCCAAGATCCCCCAGGGGGTCTAAACAATGAGCAGTTCTTC. V gene TRBV3-1 combines with J gene TRBJ2-1, with 7 bases identical to TRBD1. The ends lost 0 bases at V and 5 bases at J; junction bases unmatched: 10. Germline CDR1 is LGHDT and CDR2 is YNNKEL (reference sequence). This CDR3 contains 17 residues.

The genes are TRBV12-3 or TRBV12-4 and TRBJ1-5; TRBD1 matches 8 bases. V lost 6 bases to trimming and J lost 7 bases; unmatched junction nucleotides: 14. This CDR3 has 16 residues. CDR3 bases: TGTGCCAGCAGCAGTCGGACAGGGAACGAGGGGCAGCCCCAGCATTTT. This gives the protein CASSSRTGNEGQPQHF.

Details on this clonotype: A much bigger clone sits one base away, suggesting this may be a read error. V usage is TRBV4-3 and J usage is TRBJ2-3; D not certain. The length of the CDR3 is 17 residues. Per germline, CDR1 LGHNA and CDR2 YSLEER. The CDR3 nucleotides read TGCGCCAGCAGCCAAGGGACCTCCCATGTGAGCACAGATACGCGGTATTTT. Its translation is CASSQGTSHVSTDTRYF.

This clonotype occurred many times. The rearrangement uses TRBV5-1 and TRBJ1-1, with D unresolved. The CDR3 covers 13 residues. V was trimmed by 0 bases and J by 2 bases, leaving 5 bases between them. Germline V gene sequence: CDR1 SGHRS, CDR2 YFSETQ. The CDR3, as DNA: TGCGCCAGCAGCTTGGCGTTTAACACTGAAGCTTTCTTT. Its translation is CASSLAFNTEAFF.

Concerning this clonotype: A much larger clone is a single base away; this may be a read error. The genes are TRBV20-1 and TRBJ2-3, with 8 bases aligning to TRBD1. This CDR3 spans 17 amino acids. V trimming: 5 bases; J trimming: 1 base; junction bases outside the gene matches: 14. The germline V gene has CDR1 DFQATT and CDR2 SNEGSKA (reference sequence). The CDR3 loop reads CSAGVDSGGPRTDTQYF. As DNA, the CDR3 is TGCAGTGCTGGGGTCGATTCAGGGGGCCCTCGCACAGATACGCAGTATTTT.

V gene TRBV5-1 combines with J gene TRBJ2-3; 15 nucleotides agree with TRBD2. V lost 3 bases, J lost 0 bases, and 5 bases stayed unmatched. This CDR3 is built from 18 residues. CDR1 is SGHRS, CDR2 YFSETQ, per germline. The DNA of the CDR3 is TGCGCCAGCAGCTCCGGGACTAGCGGGGGGACTAGCACAGATACGCAGTATTTT. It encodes CASSSGTSGGTSTDTQYF. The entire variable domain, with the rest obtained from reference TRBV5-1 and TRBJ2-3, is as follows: KAGVTQTPRYLIKTRGQQVTLSCSPISGHRSVSWYQQTPGQGLQFLFEYFSETQRNKGNFPGRFSGRQFSNSRSEMNVSTLELGDSALYLCASSSGTSGGTSTDTQYFGPGTRLTVL.

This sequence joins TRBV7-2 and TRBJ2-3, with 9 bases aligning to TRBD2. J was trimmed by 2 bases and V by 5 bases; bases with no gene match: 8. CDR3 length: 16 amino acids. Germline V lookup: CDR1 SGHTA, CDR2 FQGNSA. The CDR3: CASSLLGGGATDTQYF. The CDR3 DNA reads TGTGCCAGCAGCCTGCTGGGCGGGGGGGCCACAGATACGCAGTATTTT.

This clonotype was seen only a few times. CDR3 coding DNA: TGTGCCATCAGGGACCCACGAGGGTCGAACACCGGGGAGCTGTTTTTT. It is translated as CAIRDPRGSNTGELFF. J is TRBJ2-2 and V is TRBV10-3, with D maybe TRBD2 (5 bases). The CDR3 has 16 amino acids. In germline, CDR1 is ENHRY, CDR2 SYGVKD. V gave up 6 bases and J gave up 0 bases, with 14 bases separating them.

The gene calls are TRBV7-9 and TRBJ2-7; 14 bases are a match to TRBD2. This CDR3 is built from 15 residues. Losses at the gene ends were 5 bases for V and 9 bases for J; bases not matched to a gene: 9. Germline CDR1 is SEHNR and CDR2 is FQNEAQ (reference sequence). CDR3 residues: CASSPEVGLAGAQYF. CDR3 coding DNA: TGTGCCAGCAGCCCAGAGGTGGGACTAGCGGGAGCGCAGTACTTC.

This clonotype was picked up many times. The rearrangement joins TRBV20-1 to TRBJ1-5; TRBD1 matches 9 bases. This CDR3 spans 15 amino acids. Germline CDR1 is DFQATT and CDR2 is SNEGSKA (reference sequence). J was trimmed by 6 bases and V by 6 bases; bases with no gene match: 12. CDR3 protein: CSARTGGAVVQPQHF. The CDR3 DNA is TGCAGTGCCCGCACAGGGGGCGCAGTTGTTCAGCCCCAGCATTTT.

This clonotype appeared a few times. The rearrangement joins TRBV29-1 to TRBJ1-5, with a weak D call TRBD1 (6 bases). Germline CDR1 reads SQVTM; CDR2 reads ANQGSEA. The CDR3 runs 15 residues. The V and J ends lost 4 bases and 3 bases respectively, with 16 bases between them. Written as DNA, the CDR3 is TGCAGCGTTGGCGTTGCTGGACAGCCCAATCAGCCCCAGCATTTT. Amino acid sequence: CSVGVAGQPNQPQHF.

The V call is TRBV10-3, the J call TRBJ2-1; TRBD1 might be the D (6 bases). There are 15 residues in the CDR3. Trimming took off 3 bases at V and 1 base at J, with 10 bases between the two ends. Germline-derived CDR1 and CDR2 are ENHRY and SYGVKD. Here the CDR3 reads CAISDRDTSYNEQFF. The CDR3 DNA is TGTGCCATCAGTGACCGGGACACATCCTACAATGAGCAGTTCTTC.

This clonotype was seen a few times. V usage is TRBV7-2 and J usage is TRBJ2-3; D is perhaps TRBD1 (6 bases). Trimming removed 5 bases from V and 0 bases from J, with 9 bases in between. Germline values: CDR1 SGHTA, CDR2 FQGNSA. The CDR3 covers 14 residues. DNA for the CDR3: TGTGCCAGCAGCCGGGACACGAGCACAGATACGCAGTATTTT. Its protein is CASSRDTSTDTQYF.

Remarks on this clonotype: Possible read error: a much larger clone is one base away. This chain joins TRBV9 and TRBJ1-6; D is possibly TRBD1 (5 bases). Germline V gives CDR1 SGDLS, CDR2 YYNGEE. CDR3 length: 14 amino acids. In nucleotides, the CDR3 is TGTGCCAGCAGCGAGGGGTTTGAGAATTCACCCCCCCACTTT. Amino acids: CASSEGFENSPPHF.

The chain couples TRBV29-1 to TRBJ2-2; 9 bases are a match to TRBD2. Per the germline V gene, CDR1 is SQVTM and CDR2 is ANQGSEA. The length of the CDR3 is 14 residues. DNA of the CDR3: TGCGGCCATAGCGGGGGCACGACAGGCGGGGAGCTGTTTTTT. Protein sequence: CGHSGGTTGGELFF.

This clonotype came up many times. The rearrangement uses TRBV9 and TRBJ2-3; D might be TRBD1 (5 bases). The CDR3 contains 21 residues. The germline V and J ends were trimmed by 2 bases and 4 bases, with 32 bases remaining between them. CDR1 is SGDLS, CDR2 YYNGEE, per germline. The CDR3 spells CASSVHPSKSGSLKPPDTQYF. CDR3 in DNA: TGTGCCAGCAGCGTCCACCCTTCGAAGTCAGGGTCCCTAAAACCTCCAGATACGCAGTATTTT.

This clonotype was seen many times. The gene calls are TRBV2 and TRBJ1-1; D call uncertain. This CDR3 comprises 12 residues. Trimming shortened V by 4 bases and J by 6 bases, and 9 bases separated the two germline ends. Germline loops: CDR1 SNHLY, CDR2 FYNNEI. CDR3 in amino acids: CASSVLPPEAFF. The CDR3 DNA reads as TGTGCCAGCAGTGTCTTACCCCCTGAAGCTTTCTTT. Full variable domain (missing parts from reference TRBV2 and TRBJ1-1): EPEVTQTPSHQVTQMGQEVILRCVPISNHLYFYWYRQILGQKVEFLVSFYNNEISEKSEIFDDQFSVERPDGSNFTLKIRSTKLEDSAMYFCASSVLPPEAFFGQGTRLTVV.

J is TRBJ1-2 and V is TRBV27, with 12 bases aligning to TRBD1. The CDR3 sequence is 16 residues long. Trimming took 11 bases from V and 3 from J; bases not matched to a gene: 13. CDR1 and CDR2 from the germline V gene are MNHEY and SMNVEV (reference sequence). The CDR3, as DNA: TGTGCCGTAACCTGGGACAGGGGGCAGAGGGACTATGGCTACACCTTC. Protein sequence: CAVTWDRGQRDYGYTF.

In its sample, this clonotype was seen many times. The CDR3 DNA reads TGCAGCGTTGTTTGGCGGGGGCTAAGCGAGCAGTTCTTC. Translation gives CSVVWRGLSEQFF. The chain employs TRBV29-1 and TRBJ2-1, with D possibly being TRBD2 (7 bases). V was pared by 4 bases and J by 10 bases, with 17 bases between. The CDR3 is 13 amino acids. Looked up from germline, CDR1 is SQVTM and CDR2 is ANQGSEA.

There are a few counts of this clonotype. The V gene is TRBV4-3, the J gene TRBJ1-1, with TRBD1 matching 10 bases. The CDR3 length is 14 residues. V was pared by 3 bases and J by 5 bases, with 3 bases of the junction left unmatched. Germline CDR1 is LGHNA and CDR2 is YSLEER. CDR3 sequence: CASSQSDRGTEAFF. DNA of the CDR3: TGCGCCAGCAGCCAGTCGGACAGGGGGACTGAAGCTTTCTTT.

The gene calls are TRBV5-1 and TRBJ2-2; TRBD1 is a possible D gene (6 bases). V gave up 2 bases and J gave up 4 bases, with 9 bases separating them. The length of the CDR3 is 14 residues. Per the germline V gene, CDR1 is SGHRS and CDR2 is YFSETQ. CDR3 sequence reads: CASSLQGITGELFF. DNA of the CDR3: TGCGCCAGCAGCTTACAGGGAATCACCGGGGAGCTGTTTTTT.

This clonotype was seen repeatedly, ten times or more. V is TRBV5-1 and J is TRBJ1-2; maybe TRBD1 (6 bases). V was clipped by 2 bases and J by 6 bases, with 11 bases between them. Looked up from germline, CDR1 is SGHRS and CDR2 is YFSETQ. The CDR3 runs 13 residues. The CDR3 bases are TGCGCCAGCAGCTTCCAACAGGGAGATGGCTACACCTTC. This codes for CASSFQQGDGYTF.